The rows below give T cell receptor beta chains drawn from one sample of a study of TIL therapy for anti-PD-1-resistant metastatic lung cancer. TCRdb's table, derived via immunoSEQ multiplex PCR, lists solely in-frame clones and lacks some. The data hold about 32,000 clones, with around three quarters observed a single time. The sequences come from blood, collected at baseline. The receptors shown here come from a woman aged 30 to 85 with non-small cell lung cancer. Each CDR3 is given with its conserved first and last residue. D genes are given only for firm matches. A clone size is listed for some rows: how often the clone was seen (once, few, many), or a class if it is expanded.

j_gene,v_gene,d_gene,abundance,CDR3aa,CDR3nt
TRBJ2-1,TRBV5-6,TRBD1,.,CASSISNGQAVF,TGTGCCAGCAGCATCTCAAACGGACAGGCCGTCTTC
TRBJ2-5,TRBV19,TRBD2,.,CASRGLAGGEETQYF,TGTGCCAGTAGAGGACTAGCGGGAGGTGAAGAGACCCAGTACTTC
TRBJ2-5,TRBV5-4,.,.,CASSAVGETQYF,TGTGCCAGCAGCGCCGTGGGGGAGACCCAGTACTTC
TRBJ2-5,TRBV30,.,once,CAWSLLGQETQYF,TGTGCCTGGAGCCTACTAGGCCAAGAGACCCAGTACTTC
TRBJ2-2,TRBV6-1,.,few,CASSPDGELFF,TGTGCCAGCAGCCCGGACGGGGAGCTGTTTTTT
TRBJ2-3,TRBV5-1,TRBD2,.,CASSLAGGRPDTQYF,TGCGCCAGCAGCTTGGCGGGAGGGCGACCAGATACGCAGTATTTT
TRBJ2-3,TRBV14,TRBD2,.,CASKRGLVHTDTQYF,TGTGCCAGCAAGAGAGGACTAGTGCACACAGATACGCAGTATTTT
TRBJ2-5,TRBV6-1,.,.,CASTDPVKETQYF,TGTGCCAGCACGGATCCGGTTAAAGAGACCCAGTACTTC
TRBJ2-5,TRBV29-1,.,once,CSVGKGMGGETQYF,TGCAGCGTTGGAAAGGGCATGGGCGGAGAGACCCAGTACTTC
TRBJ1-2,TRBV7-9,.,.,CASSLGEGSAYGYTF,TGTGCCAGCAGCTTAGGGGAGGGGAGTGCTTATGGCTACACCTTC
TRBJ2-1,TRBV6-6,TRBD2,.,CASSKLAGIGNEQFF,TGTGCCAGCAGTAAACTAGCGGGGATTGGCAATGAGCAGTTCTTC
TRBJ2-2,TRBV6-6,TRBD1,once,CASRTRQGDTGELFF,TGTGCCAGCAGAACACGACAGGGGGACACCGGGGAGCTGTTTTTT
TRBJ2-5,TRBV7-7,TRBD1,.,CASSLGGGGEETQYF,TGTGCCAGCAGTTTAGGGGGCGGCGGTGAAGAGACCCAGTACTTC
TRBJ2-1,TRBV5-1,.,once,CASSQQMEGGEQFF,TGCGCCAGCAGCCAACAAATGGAGGGGGGTGAGCAGTTCTTC
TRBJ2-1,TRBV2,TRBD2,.,CASSPSAGTSDYNEQFF,TGTGCCAGCAGTCCCTCTGCCGGGACTAGTGACTACAATGAGCAGTTCTTC
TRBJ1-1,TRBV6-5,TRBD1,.,CASSQPSGGNEAFF,TGTGCCAGCAGTCAACCCTCAGGGGGTAACGAAGCTTTCTTT
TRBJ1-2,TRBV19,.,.,CASSMGRGTYGYTF,TGTGCCAGTAGTATGGGGAGGGGCACCTATGGCTACACCTTC
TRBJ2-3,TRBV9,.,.,CASSETGGGITSTDTQYF,TGTGCCAGCAGCGAGACTGGCGGGGGCATTACTAGCACAGATACGCAGTATTTT
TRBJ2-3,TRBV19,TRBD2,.,CASSVGTSATDTQYF,TGTGCCAGTAGTGTGGGGACTAGCGCCACAGATACGCAGTATTTT
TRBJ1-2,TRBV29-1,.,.,CSVGQGWDGYTF,TGCAGCGTTGGTCAAGGTTGGGATGGCTACACCTTC
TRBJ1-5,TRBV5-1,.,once,CASSLEAGVQPQHF,TGCGCCAGCAGCTTGGAGGCAGGGGTTCAGCCCCAGCATTTT
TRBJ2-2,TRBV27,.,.,CASSLSLGDTGELFF,TGTGCCAGCAGTTTATCACTAGGTGACACCGGGGAGCTGTTTTTT
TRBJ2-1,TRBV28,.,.,CASRATGQTYNEQFF,TGTGCCAGCAGAGCGACCGGACAGACCTACAATGAGCAGTTCTTC
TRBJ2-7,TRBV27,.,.,CAIAAGTGSRGEQYF,TGTGCCATCGCGGCCGGGACAGGCTCGCGGGGGGAGCAGTACTTC
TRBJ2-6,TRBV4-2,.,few,CASSLRLEAGANVLTF,TGTGCCAGCAGCCTCCGCTTAGAGGCTGGGGCCAACGTCCTGACTTTC
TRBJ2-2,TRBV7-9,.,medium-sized,CASSLAGPDTGELFF,TGTGCCAGCAGCTTAGCCGGACCCGACACCGGGGAGCTGTTTTTT
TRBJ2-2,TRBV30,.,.,CAWKRGGGDGELFF,TGTGCCTGGAAAAGGGGCGGTGGGGACGGGGAGCTGTTTTTT
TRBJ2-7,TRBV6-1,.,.,CASSERWDTYEQYF,TGTGCCAGCAGTGAGCGTTGGGACACCTACGAGCAGTACTTC
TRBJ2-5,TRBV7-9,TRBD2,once,CASSFPTSGDETQYF,TGTGCCAGCAGCTTTCCGACTAGCGGGGATGAGACCCAGTACTTC
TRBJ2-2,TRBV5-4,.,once,CASSLAVDGSSGELFF,TGTGCCAGCAGCTTGGCCGTCGATGGGAGCAGCGGGGAGCTGTTTTTT
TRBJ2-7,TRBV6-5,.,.,CASSYTSTGEQYF,TGTGCCAGCAGTTACACGTCGACCGGCGAGCAGTACTTC
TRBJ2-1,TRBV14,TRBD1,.,CASSLGTGVNNEQFF,TGTGCCAGCAGCCTGGGGACAGGGGTGAACAATGAGCAGTTCTTC
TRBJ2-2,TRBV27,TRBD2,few,CASSLIRLTSGKNTGELFF,TGTGCCAGCAGTTTAATTCGGCTGACTAGCGGGAAGAACACCGGGGAGCTGTTTTTT
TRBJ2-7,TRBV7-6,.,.,CASSQGRGTSYEQYF,TGTGCCAGCAGCCAGGGTCGGGGGACCTCCTACGAGCAGTACTTC
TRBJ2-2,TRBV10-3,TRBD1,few,CAISEPGQGHGELFF,TGTGCCATCAGTGAGCCGGGACAGGGCCACGGGGAGCTGTTTTTT
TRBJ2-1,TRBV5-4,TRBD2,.,CASSVTSGSYNEQFF,TGTGCCAGCAGCGTGACTAGCGGCTCCTACAATGAGCAGTTCTTC
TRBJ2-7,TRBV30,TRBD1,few,CARGQGYEQYF,TGTGCCCGCGGACAGGGCTACGAGCAGTACTTC
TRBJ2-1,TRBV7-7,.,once,CASSQRSGLPGNEQFF,TGTGCCAGCAGCCAGCGGTCGGGCCTTCCTGGGAATGAGCAGTTCTTC
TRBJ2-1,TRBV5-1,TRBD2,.,CASSSTSGSIGNEQFF,TGCGCCAGCAGCTCTACGAGCGGGAGCATTGGGAATGAGCAGTTCTTC
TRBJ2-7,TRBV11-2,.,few,CASSPWQPSYEQYF,TGTGCCAGCAGCCCTTGGCAGCCATCCTACGAGCAGTACTTC
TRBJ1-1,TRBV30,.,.,CAWSVGGMNTEAFF,TGTGCCTGGAGTGTAGGGGGAATGAACACTGAAGCTTTCTTT
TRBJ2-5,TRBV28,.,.,CASSSQVGETQYF,TGTGCCAGCAGTTCCCAGGTGGGGGAGACCCAGTACTTC
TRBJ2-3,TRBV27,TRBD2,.,CASSYKAGGPGTQYF,TGTGCCAGCAGTTATAAAGCGGGAGGGCCGGGTACGCAGTATTTT
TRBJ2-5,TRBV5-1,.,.,CASSQGTNPQETQYF,TGCGCCAGCAGCCAGGGGACTAACCCACAAGAGACCCAGTACTTC
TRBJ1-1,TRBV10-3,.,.,CAIKTRDEAFF,TGTGCCATCAAGACACGGGATGAAGCTTTCTTT
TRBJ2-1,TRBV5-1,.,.,CASSLEGARNEQFF,TGCGCCAGCAGCTTGGAGGGCGCCCGCAATGAGCAGTTCTTC
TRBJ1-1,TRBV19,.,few,CASSIRGMNTEAFF,TGTGCCAGTAGTATTCGGGGCATGAACACTGAAGCTTTCTTT
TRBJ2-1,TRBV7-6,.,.,CASSGLGSNEQFF,TGTGCCAGCAGCGGATTAGGGTCTAATGAGCAGTTCTTC
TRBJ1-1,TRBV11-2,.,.,CASSLIVTEAFF,TGTGCCAGCAGCTTAATAGTCACTGAAGCTTTCTTT
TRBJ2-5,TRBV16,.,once,CASSHGTSVDPDF,TGTGCCAGCAGCCATGGAACTAGTGTCGATCCAGACTTC
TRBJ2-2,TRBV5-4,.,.,CASTPTQGSTGELFF,TGTGCCAGCACTCCTACACAGGGTTCGACCGGGGAGCTGTTTTTT
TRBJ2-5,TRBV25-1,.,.,CASSDVETQYF,TGTGCCAGCAGTGATGTGGAGACCCAGTACTTC
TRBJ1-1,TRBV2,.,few,CASSGMGGTEAFF,TGTGCCAGCAGTGGAATGGGGGGCACTGAAGCTTTCTTT
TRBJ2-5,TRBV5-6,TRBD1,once,CASSRDRGRVETQYF,TGTGCCAGCAGCAGGGACAGGGGGCGGGTAGAGACCCAGTACTTC
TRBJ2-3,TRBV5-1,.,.,CASSLAPMGGTGTDTQYF,TGCGCCAGCAGCTTGGCCCCCATGGGGGGCACCGGTACAGATACGCAGTATTTT
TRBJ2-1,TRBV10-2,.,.,CASSEGRSYNEQFF,TGCGCCAGCAGTGAAGGCCGTTCCTACAATGAGCAGTTCTTC
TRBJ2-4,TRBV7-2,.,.,CASSFPGNIQYF,TGTGCCAGCAGCTTTCCAGGAAACATTCAGTACTTC
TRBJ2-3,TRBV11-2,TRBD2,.,CASSFPRILALSTDTQYF,TGTGCCAGCAGCTTCCCCCGCATACTAGCGTTAAGCACAGATACGCAGTATTTT
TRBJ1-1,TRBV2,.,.,CASSRMNTEAFF,TGTGCCAGCAGTAGGATGAACACTGAAGCTTTCTTT